This TCR beta chain comes out of a study of blood T cells in healthy people across ages. Study-level information: About one barcoded beta molecule per two T cells was the capture yield of template switching.

The second PCR ran about 7 to 12 cycles with a sample-barcoded 5' primer and J-beta primers. TCRdb recomputed calls from the 5' RACE reads with MiXCR, one row per CDR3 protein. The data show 550,000 to 750,000 distinct CDR3 sequences, about 21% seen once. The CDR3 has 14 residues. CDR1 and CDR2 from the germline V gene are MNHEY and SVGAGI. V dropped 6 bases and J dropped 7 bases, with 15 bases sitting between them. The rearrangement joins TRBV6-5 to TRBJ1-4, with D possibly being TRBD1 (6 bases). This sequence originates from a man aged 65-85 years in good health. The sample was blood. CDR3 loop: CASSPGTRGEKLFF. DNA of the CDR3: TGTGCCAGCAGCCCCGGGACCAGGGGTGAAAAACTGTTTTTT.